This is a list of T cell receptor beta chains from one sample in a study of OX40 agonist ivuxolimab in advanced cancers. Sequencing was performed with immunoSEQ multiplex PCR; in TCRdb, only in-frame clones are kept and a portion is missing. Of roughly 56,000 clones in the sample, around 86% were seen once. Source: CD4+ or CD8+ T cells sorted from blood, taken in a trial of the OX40 agonist ivuxolimab. The receptor source for this set is an adult with an advanced solid tumor such as melanoma, head and neck, liver or kidney cancer. Each CDR3 is given with its conserved first and last residue. A D gene is named only where the DNA matches it firmly. Clone size is given for some rows only: seen once, a few or many times, or a class if the clone is expanded.

v_call: TRBV7-8; d_call: NA; j_call: TRBJ2-3; clone_size: NA; cdr3_length: 15; cdr3_nt: TGTGCCAGCAGCTTATGGGGACCCAGCACAGATACGCAGTATTTT; cdr3_aa: CASSLWGPSTDTQYF
v_call: TRBV6-5; d_call: NA; j_call: TRBJ1-2; clone_size: NA; cdr3_length: 15; cdr3_nt: TGTGCCAGCAGTTACTCACATAGGGGAATCTATGGCTACACCTTC; cdr3_aa: CASSYSHRGIYGYTF
v_call: TRBV5-1; d_call: TRBD2; j_call: TRBJ2-7; clone_size: NA; cdr3_length: 15; cdr3_nt: TGCGCCAGCAGCTACGGACTAGCGGGGGATGCCGAGCAGTACTTC; cdr3_aa: CASSYGLAGDAEQYF
v_call: TRBV5-4; d_call: NA; j_call: TRBJ1-2; clone_size: NA; cdr3_length: 13; cdr3_nt: TGTGCCTTCAGCGGGGGCTTTGGGTATGGCTACACCTTC; cdr3_aa: CAFSGGFGYGYTF
v_call: TRBV5-8; d_call: NA; j_call: TRBJ1-6; clone_size: NA; cdr3_length: 13; cdr3_nt: TGTGCCAGCAGCTTGGTACAGGATTCACCCCTCCACTTT; cdr3_aa: CASSLVQDSPLHF
v_call: TRBV11-1; d_call: NA; j_call: TRBJ1-1; clone_size: NA; cdr3_length: 12; cdr3_nt: TGTGCCAGCAGAGACACGAACACTGAAGCTTTCTTT; cdr3_aa: CASRDTNTEAFF
v_call: TRBV6-5; d_call: NA; j_call: TRBJ1-4; clone_size: NA; cdr3_length: 12; cdr3_nt: TGTGCCAGCAGCCCCAGGGACGGAAAACTGTTTTTT; cdr3_aa: CASSPRDGKLFF
v_call: TRBV6-1; d_call: NA; j_call: TRBJ2-7; clone_size: NA; cdr3_length: 15; cdr3_nt: TGTGCCAGCAGTGAGAGCGGAAACTCCTTCTACGAGCAGTACTTC; cdr3_aa: CASSESGNSFYEQYF
v_call: TRBV14; d_call: NA; j_call: TRBJ1-4; clone_size: NA; cdr3_length: 17; cdr3_nt: TGTGCCAGCAGCCGCCCCCGAACTGGGGGACGTAATGAAAAACTGTTTTTT; cdr3_aa: CASSRPRTGGRNEKLFF
v_call: TRBV5-1; d_call: NA; j_call: TRBJ1-1; clone_size: few; cdr3_length: 12; cdr3_nt: TGCGCCAGCAGCTTCGGAGGCGCTGAAGCTTTCTTT; cdr3_aa: CASSFGGAEAFF
v_call: TRBV5-4; d_call: NA; j_call: TRBJ1-4; clone_size: NA; cdr3_length: 14; cdr3_nt: TGTGCCAGCAGCTGGGCAGGAGAACCAGAAAAACTGTTTTTT; cdr3_aa: CASSWAGEPEKLFF
v_call: TRBV5-1; d_call: NA; j_call: TRBJ1-1; clone_size: NA; cdr3_length: 13; cdr3_nt: TGCGCCAGCAGCTTGGAGGTGAACACTGAAGCTTTCTTT; cdr3_aa: CASSLEVNTEAFF
v_call: TRBV7-3; d_call: NA; j_call: TRBJ1-6; clone_size: NA; cdr3_length: 14; cdr3_nt: TGTGCCAGCAGCTTAAGTCAGGGCCTTTCACCCCTCCACTTT; cdr3_aa: CASSLSQGLSPLHF
v_call: TRBV7-9; d_call: TRBD2; j_call: TRBJ2-7; clone_size: NA; cdr3_length: 14; cdr3_nt: TGTGCCAGCAGCCCCCCTAGCGGGGGGTACGAGCAGTACTTC; cdr3_aa: CASSPPSGGYEQYF
v_call: TRBV11-1; d_call: NA; j_call: TRBJ2-3; clone_size: NA; cdr3_length: 14; cdr3_nt: TGTGCCAGCAGCTTATGGGGGGTGGGGGATACGCAGTATTTT; cdr3_aa: CASSLWGVGDTQYF
v_call: TRBV6-1; d_call: NA; j_call: TRBJ2-3; clone_size: NA; cdr3_length: 13; cdr3_nt: TGTGCCAGCAGGCTGCCTAGCACAGATACGCAGTATTTT; cdr3_aa: CASRLPSTDTQYF
v_call: TRBV19; d_call: TRBD1; j_call: TRBJ2-5; clone_size: NA; cdr3_length: 15; cdr3_nt: TGTGCCAGTAGTCCGCGGACAGGGGCCGCAGAGACCCAGTACTTC; cdr3_aa: CASSPRTGAAETQYF
v_call: TRBV7-2; d_call: NA; j_call: TRBJ1-6; clone_size: NA; cdr3_length: 15; cdr3_nt: TGTGCCAGCAGCTATAGGGTCACAGGGAATTCACCCCTCCACTTT; cdr3_aa: CASSYRVTGNSPLHF
v_call: TRBV29-1; d_call: TRBD1; j_call: TRBJ2-5; clone_size: NA; cdr3_length: 14; cdr3_nt: TGCAGCGTTGTAACAGGGGGGACGCGGGAGACCCAGTACTTC; cdr3_aa: CSVVTGGTRETQYF
v_call: TRBV6-1; d_call: TRBD2; j_call: TRBJ2-1; clone_size: NA; cdr3_length: 15; cdr3_nt: TGTGCCAGCAGGGCTACTAGCGGGGGGGGTTATGAGCAGTTCTTC; cdr3_aa: CASRATSGGGYEQFF
v_call: TRBV11-3; d_call: NA; j_call: TRBJ2-3; clone_size: NA; cdr3_length: 16; cdr3_nt: TGTGCCAGCAGCTTATATGTGGAAACTAGCACAGATACGCAGTATTTT; cdr3_aa: CASSLYVETSTDTQYF
v_call: TRBV5-1; d_call: TRBD1; j_call: TRBJ1-1; clone_size: NA; cdr3_length: 14; cdr3_nt: TGCGCCAGCAGGGTGGGGGACAGGAACACTGAAGCTTTCTTT; cdr3_aa: CASRVGDRNTEAFF
v_call: TRBV6-1; d_call: NA; j_call: TRBJ1-2; clone_size: NA; cdr3_length: 13; cdr3_nt: TGTGCCAGCAGTCCGATGGACGGATATGGCTACACCTTC; cdr3_aa: CASSPMDGYGYTF
v_call: TRBV5-4; d_call: NA; j_call: TRBJ2-7; clone_size: once; cdr3_length: 14; cdr3_nt: TGTGCCAGCAGCCCTGGACTAGGGGGGTACGAGCAGTACTTC; cdr3_aa: CASSPGLGGYEQYF
v_call: TRBV4-2; d_call: TRBD2; j_call: TRBJ2-5; clone_size: NA; cdr3_length: 15; cdr3_nt: TGTGCCAGCAGCCAAGTTCTAGCGGGAAGAGAGACCCAGTACTTC; cdr3_aa: CASSQVLAGRETQYF
v_call: TRBV18; d_call: NA; j_call: TRBJ1-2; clone_size: NA; cdr3_length: 12; cdr3_nt: TGTGCCAGCTCACCATATGGACATGACTACACCTTC; cdr3_aa: CASSPYGHDYTF
v_call: TRBV9; d_call: NA; j_call: TRBJ2-5; clone_size: once; cdr3_length: 14; cdr3_nt: TGTGCCAGCAGCGCCTTGGGAGCGGGAGAGACCCAGTACTTC; cdr3_aa: CASSALGAGETQYF
v_call: TRBV28; d_call: NA; j_call: TRBJ1-1; clone_size: few; cdr3_length: 12; cdr3_nt: TGTGCCAGCAGCCTGGTTTTCACTGAAGCTTTCTTT; cdr3_aa: CASSLVFTEAFF